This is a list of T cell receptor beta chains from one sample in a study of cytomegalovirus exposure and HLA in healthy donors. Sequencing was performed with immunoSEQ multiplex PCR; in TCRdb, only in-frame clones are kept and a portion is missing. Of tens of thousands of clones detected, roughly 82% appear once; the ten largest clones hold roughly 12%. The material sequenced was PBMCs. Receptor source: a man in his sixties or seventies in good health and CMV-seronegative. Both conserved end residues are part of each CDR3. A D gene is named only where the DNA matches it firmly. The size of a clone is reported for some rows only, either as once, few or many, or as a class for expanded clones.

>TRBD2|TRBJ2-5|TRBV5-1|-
CASSPGRASGRVETQYF
TGCGCCAGCAGCCCGGGCCGCGCTAGCGGGAGGGTAGAGACCCAGTACTTC
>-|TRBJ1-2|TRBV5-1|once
CASSLGEINYGYTF
TGCGCCAGCAGCTTGGGGGAGATTAACTATGGCTACACCTTC
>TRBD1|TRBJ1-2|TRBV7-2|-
CASSLGQGTNYGYTF
TGTGCCAGCAGCTTAGGACAGGGAACTAACTATGGCTACACCTTC
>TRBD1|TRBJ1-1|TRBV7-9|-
CASGHRQGVDTEAFF
TGTGCCAGCGGCCACCGACAGGGGGTGGACACTGAAGCTTTCTTT
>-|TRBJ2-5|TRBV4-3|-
CASSQQAGETQYF
TGCGCCAGCAGCCAACAGGCGGGGGAGACCCAGTACTTC
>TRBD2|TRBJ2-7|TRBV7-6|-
CASSAGTSGSSHEQYF
TGTGCCAGCAGCGCCGGGACTAGCGGGAGTAGCCACGAGCAGTACTTC
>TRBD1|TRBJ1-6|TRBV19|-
CATRDRENSPLHF
TGTGCCACTAGGGACAGGGAGAATTCACCCCTCCACTTT
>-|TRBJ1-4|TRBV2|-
CASSETIHEKLFF
TGTGCCAGCAGTGAAACTATTCATGAAAAACTGTTTTTT
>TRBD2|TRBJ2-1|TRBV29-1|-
CSVVIAGRLVEQFF
TGCAGCGTTGTAATAGCGGGAAGGTTAGTTGAGCAGTTCTTC
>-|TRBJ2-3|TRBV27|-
CASSTGKGITDTQYF
TGTGCCAGCAGCACCGGGAAGGGTATCACAGATACGCAGTATTTT
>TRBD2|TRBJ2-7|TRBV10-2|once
CASSESTGGGEQYF
TGCGCCAGCAGTGAGTCTACTGGGGGGGGTGAGCAGTACTTC